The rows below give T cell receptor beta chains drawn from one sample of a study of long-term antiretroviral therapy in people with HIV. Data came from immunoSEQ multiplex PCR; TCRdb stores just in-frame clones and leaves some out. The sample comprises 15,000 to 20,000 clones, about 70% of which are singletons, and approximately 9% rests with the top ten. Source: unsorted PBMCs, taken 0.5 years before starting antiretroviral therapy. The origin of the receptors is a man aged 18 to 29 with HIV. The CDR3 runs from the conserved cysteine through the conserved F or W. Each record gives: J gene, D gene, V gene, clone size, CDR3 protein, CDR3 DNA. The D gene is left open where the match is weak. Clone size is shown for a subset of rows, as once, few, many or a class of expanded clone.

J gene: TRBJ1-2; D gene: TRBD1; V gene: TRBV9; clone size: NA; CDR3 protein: CASSAGQPKSYGYTF; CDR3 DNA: TGTGCCAGCAGCGCGGGACAGCCCAAGAGCTATGGCTACACCTTC
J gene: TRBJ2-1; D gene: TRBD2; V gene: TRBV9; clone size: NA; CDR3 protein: CASSPPGGSSYNEQFF; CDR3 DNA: TGTGCCAGCAGCCCCCCCGGGGGGAGCTCCTACAATGAGCAGTTCTTC
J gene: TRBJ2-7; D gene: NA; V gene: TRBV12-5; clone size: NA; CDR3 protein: CASALGGVGEQYF; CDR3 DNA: TGTGCTAGTGCTCTAGGGGGGGTTGGGGAGCAGTACTTC
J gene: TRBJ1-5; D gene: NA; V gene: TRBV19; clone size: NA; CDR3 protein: CASSIRLSGVQPQHF; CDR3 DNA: TGTGCCAGTAGTATAAGGCTCTCGGGCGTCCAGCCCCAGCATTTT
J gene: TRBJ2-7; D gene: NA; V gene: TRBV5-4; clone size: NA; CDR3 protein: CASSDQPAGEQYF; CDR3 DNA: TGTGCCAGCAGCGACCAGCCCGCGGGAGAGCAGTACTTC
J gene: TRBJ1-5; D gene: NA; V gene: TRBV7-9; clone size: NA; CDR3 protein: CASSEFERGPHQPQHF; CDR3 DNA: TGTGCCAGCAGCGAATTCGAAAGGGGTCCCCATCAGCCCCAGCATTTT
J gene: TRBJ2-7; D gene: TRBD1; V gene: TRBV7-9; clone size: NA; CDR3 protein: CASSPPTGESYEQYF; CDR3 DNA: TGTGCCAGCAGCCCACCGACAGGGGAATCCTACGAGCAGTACTTC
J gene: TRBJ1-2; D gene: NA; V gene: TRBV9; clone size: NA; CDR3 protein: CASSLSPEPYGYTF; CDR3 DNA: TGTGCCAGCAGCCTCAGTCCCGAGCCCTATGGCTACACCTTC
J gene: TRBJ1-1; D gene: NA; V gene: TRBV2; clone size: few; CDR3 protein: CASPRGSEAFF; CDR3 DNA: TGTGCCAGCCCAAGGGGGTCTGAAGCTTTCTTT
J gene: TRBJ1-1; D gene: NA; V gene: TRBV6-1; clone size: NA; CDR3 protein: CASRGPDRGGTEAFF; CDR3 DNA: TGTGCCAGCAGGGGCCCGGATCGGGGTGGAACTGAAGCTTTCTTT
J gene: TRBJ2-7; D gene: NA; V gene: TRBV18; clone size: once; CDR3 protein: CASSPFGGQQEQYF; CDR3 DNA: TGTGCCAGCTCACCTTTTGGAGGGCAGCAAGAGCAGTACTTC
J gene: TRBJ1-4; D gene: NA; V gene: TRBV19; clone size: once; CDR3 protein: CASRGEKLFF; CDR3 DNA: TGTGCCAGTAGGGGAGAAAAACTGTTTTTT